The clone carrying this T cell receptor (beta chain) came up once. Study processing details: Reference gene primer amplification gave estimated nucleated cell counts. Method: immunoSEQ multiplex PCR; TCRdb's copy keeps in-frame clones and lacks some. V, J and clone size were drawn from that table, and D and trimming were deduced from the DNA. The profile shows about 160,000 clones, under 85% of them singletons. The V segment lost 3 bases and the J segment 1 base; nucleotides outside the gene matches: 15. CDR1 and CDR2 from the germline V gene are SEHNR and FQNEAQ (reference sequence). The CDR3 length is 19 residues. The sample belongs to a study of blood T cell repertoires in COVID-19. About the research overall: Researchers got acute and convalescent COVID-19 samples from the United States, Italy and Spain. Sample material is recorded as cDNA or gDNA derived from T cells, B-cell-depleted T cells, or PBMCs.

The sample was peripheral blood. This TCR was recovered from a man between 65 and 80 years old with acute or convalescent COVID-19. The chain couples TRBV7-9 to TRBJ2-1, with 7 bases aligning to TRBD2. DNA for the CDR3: TGTGCCAGCAGCTTCCCCAACTTGCCGGGACTACCATCCTACAATGAGCAGTTCTTC. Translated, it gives CASSFPNLPGLPSYNEQFF.